This TCR beta chain was documented in a study of Graves' ophthalmopathy and Graves' hyperthyroidism. Recruitment covered hyperthyroidism patients aged 18 to 65 whose new diagnosis was of under 2 months' duration. This clonotype turned up a few times. TCR beta CDR3 regions were amplified from RNA transcripts. RT-PCR with HTBI primers came first, then second-round multiplex PCR. Each CDR3 protein is one row after TCRdb ran MiXCR on the multiplex PCR reads. Of around 590,000 distinct CDR3 sequences listed, 35% to 45% are singletons. This TCR came from an adult man with Graves' hyperthyroidism. Sequences were obtained from peripheral blood or thyroid tissue (not recorded which).

CDR3: CASRPLGGPGITEAFF. The CDR3 DNA reads as TGTGCCAGCAGACCACTAGGGGGGCCGGGTATTACTGAAGCTTTCTTT. The V call is TRBV5-6, the J call TRBJ1-1, with D perhaps TRBD1 (6 bases). Trimming took 5 bases from V and 5 from J, leaving 22 bases between them. CDR3 size: 16 residues. CDR1 is SGHDT and CDR2 is YYEEEE in the germline V gene. The whole variable domain, remainder taken from reference TRBV5-6 and TRBJ1-1, is DAGVTQSPTHLIKTRGQQVTLRCSPKSGHDTVSWYQQALGQGPQFIFQYYEEEERQRGNFPDRFSGHQFPNYSSELNVNALLLGDSALYLCASRPLGGPGITEAFFGQGTRLTVV.